This section outlines one T cell receptor (beta chain) sequence together with its context. This table comes from immunoSEQ multiplex PCR, and its TCRdb copy is limited to in-frame clones, with some not included. This sample carries millions of clones, roughly nine tenths of them seen once, and the ten largest clones take over 0.12%. The germline CDR1 and CDR2 sequences are SNHLY and FYNNEI. The CDR3 spans 15 residues. Trimming shortened V by 6 bases and J by 4 bases, and 17 bases separated the two germline ends. The sample belongs to a study of shared clonotypes between healthy human individuals. The TCR sequence derives from a man between 18 and 29 years old in good health. This chain connects TRBV2 to TRBJ2-3; D is uncertain. Sequencing input: naive CD4+ T cells sorted from blood. Subset defined: CD45RA+ positively selected. The CDR3 protein is CASRASGVGPDTQYF. In DNA form, the CDR3 reads TGTGCCAGCAGGGCGAGTGGGGTAGGGCCAGATACGCAGTATTTT.